What follows are 26 T cell receptor beta chains derived from one specimen sequenced in a study of blood T cell repertoires in COVID-19. Assay: immunoSEQ multiplex PCR; the TCRdb copy retains only in-frame clones and omits some. Of 130,000 or so clones in the sample, over 60% were seen once. The sequenced material came from peripheral blood. Receptors were obtained from a man between 50 and 59 years old with acute or convalescent COVID-19.

This chain joins TRBV12-3 or TRBV12-4 and TRBJ1-2; D gene unclear. The CDR3 totals 13 residues. V was pared by 6 bases and J by 3 bases, with 11 bases between. The CDR3 region is CASSPQLDYGYTF. The CDR3 DNA reads TGTGCCAGCAGCCCTCAACTTGACTATGGCTACACCTTC.

The gene calls are TRBV2 and TRBJ2-1; the match to TRBD2 covers 9 bases. This CDR3 contains 12 residues. V lost 10 bases to trimming and J lost 7 bases; unmatched junction nucleotides: 5. CDR1 and CDR2 from the germline V gene are SNHLY and FYNNEI. The CDR3 coding sequence is TGTGCCACTAGGACTAGCGAGAATGAGCAGTTCTTC. It is translated as CATRTSENEQFF.

The chain has TRBV2 and TRBJ2-5; 9 bases line up with TRBD1. In germline, CDR1 is SNHLY, CDR2 FYNNEI. This CDR3 has 13 amino acids. V lost 7 bases and J lost 9; bases outside the gene matches: 9. CDR3 amino acids: CASKRDREGAQYF. CDR3 sequence (DNA): TGTGCCAGCAAAAGGGACAGGGAAGGGGCCCAGTACTTC.

This clone was counted only a few times. J is TRBJ2-7 and V is TRBV5-1, with 7 bases identical to TRBD1. The CDR3 has 16 residues. CDR1 and CDR2 from the germline V gene are SGHRS and YFSETQ. The J segment lost 5 bases and the V segment lost 0 bases, leaving 11 bases of the junction unmatched. CDR3 loop: CASSLVPEQGSHEQYF. In DNA, the CDR3 is TGCGCCAGCAGCTTGGTGCCGGAACAGGGGTCCCACGAGCAGTACTTC.

The chain links TRBV7-2 to TRBJ1-2; 7 bases align to TRBD1. Germline-derived CDR1 and CDR2 are SGHTA and FQGNSA. This CDR3 has 13 residues. Unmatched junction bases numbered 2, after V lost 1 base and J lost 6 bases. Here the CDR3 DNA reads TGTGCCAGCAGCTTAGGACAGGGTGATGGCTACACCTTC. Residues: CASSLGQGDGYTF.

This chain joins TRBV3-1 (or the pseudogene TRBV3-2) and TRBJ1-6; D not certain. The CDR3 covers 15 residues. The V and J ends lost 3 bases and 6 bases respectively, with 12 bases between them. Germline V gene lookup returns CDR1 LGHDT and CDR2 YNNKEL (reference sequence). The CDR3 coding sequence is TGTGCCAGCAGCCAGGCGGCCCTCGGTAATTCACCCCTCCACTTT. Amino acid sequence: CASSQAALGNSPLHF.

The V gene is TRBV5-4, the J gene TRBJ2-7, with TRBD1 matching over 11 bases. The CDR3 has 14 amino acids. CDR1 and CDR2 from the germline V gene are SGHNT and YYREEE (reference sequence). J lost 5 bases, V lost 1 base, and 2 bases had no gene match. CDR3 DNA sequence: TGTGCCAGCAGCTTGCCGGGACAGGGGGACGAGCAGTACTTC. Its protein product is CASSLPGQGDEQYF.

The chain has TRBV4-1 and TRBJ1-1; 8 bases map to TRBD1. The CDR3 has 16 amino acids. J gave up 5 bases and V 3 bases, and 11 bases lay outside the gene matches. CDR1 and CDR2 (germline): MGHRA, YSYEKL. Here the CDR3 DNA reads TGCGCCAGCAGCCACTTTACCGGGACAGGAGTAACTGAAGCTTTCTTT. Its translation is CASSHFTGTGVTEAFF.

The CDR3 DNA sequence: TGTGCCATCGCCCCAGCGGGGGAACAAGAGACCCAGTACTTC. Its translation: CAIAPAGEQETQYF. The rearrangement joins TRBV10-3 to TRBJ2-5; TRBD2 matches at 8 bases. V lost 8 bases and J lost 2; bases outside the gene matches: 7. Germline V gives CDR1 ENHRY, CDR2 SYGVKD. This CDR3 has 14 amino acids.

The chain combines TRBV5-1 with TRBJ2-3, with D possibly matching TRBD1 (5 bases). Germline values: CDR1 SGHRS, CDR2 YFSETQ. The CDR3 contains 16 residues. The V gene lost 1 base and the J gene lost 0 bases, with 12 bases spanning the gap. CDR3 residues: CASSLNAGSSTDTQYF. Here the CDR3 DNA reads TGCGCCAGCAGCTTGAATGCAGGGTCCAGCACAGATACGCAGTATTTT.

The chain links TRBV29-1 to TRBJ1-3, with TRBD1 matching over 8 bases. The junction had 10 bases not matched to a gene; V was cut back by 6 bases and J by 3 bases. Germline V gene sequence: CDR1 SQVTM, CDR2 ANQGSEA. The CDR3 runs to 15 residues. The CDR3 sequence is CSVHTGGFFGNTIYF. CDR3 coding DNA: TGCAGCGTACACACAGGGGGTTTTTTTGGAAACACCATATATTTT.

This chain connects TRBV2 to TRBJ1-2; TRBD1 is a possible D gene (5 bases). V was cut by 1 base and J by 5 bases, with 8 bases left in between. Germline V lookup: CDR1 SNHLY, CDR2 FYNNEI. The CDR3 spans 13 residues. CDR3 residues: CASSEGRVYGYTF. The CDR3 DNA reads TGTGCCAGCAGTGAAGGCAGGGTGTATGGCTACACCTTC.

The chain uses TRBV9 and TRBJ1-3; perhaps TRBD1 as D (5 bases). V dropped 0 bases and J dropped 0 bases, with 10 bases sitting between them. Germline CDR1 and CDR2: SGDLS and YYNGEE. The length of the CDR3 is 16 residues. This chain's CDR3 is CASSVGTDSSGNTIYF. CDR3 coding DNA: TGTGCCAGCAGCGTAGGGACCGACAGCTCTGGAAACACCATATATTTT.

The rearrangement joins TRBV5-1 to TRBJ2-1; 9 nucleotides align to TRBD1. Germline-derived CDR1 and CDR2 are SGHRS and YFSETQ. The CDR3 covers 15 residues. V shed 3 bases and J 2 bases; nucleotides not matched to a gene: 3. Here the CDR3 reads CASSSGTGTYNEQFF. For the CDR3, the DNA is TGCGCCAGCAGCTCTGGGACAGGGACCTACAATGAGCAGTTCTTC.

The rearrangement links TRBV6-5 to TRBJ2-7; possibly TRBD1 for D (6 bases). Germline CDR1 MNHEY, CDR2 SVGAGI. The V end was cut by 8 bases, the J end by 6 bases, with 14 bases between. This CDR3 comprises 12 residues. CDR3 sequence (DNA): TGTGCCAGCGGCTTCCAGGGGTCCGAGCAGTACTTC. Its translation: CASGFQGSEQYF.

This clone came up a few times. This rearrangement joins TRBV30 to TRBJ1-2, with D hard to call. CDR1 GTSNPN and CDR2 SVGIG come from the germline V gene (reference sequence). The CDR3 is made up of 16 amino acids. Trimming removed 3 bases from V and 0 bases from J, with 17 bases in between. The CDR3 region has the DNA TGTGCCTGGAGCCCCCTATCTGCGCCATCTAACTATGGCTACACCTTC. As protein: CAWSPLSAPSNYGYTF.

The V and J genes are TRBV5-1 and TRBJ1-2; 7 bases are shared with TRBD1. Germline CDR1 SGHRS, CDR2 YFSETQ. V lost 7 bases and J lost 6; bases outside the gene matches: 12. This CDR3 contains 14 residues. The CDR3 sequence: CASSSLTGLDGYTF. The DNA for the CDR3 is TGCGCCAGCTCGTCCCTGACAGGGTTAGATGGCTACACCTTC.

The chain uses TRBV30 and TRBJ1-4; D unclear. The germline V gene encodes CDR1 GTSNPN and CDR2 SVGIG (reference sequence). The CDR3 has 13 residues. V was trimmed by 3 bases and J by 3 bases, leaving 8 bases between them. The CDR3 loop reads CAWRRKANEKLFF. CDR3 bases: TGTGCCTGGAGGAGGAAGGCTAATGAAAAACTGTTTTTT.

In its sample, this clone was seen many times. This chain connects TRBV5-6 to TRBJ2-2; 14 bases are a match to TRBD2. Trimming removed 5 bases from V and 0 bases from J; junction bases left unmatched: 6. This CDR3 has 18 amino acids. The germline gives CDR1 SGHDT, CDR2 YYEEEE. CDR3 amino acids: CASRHGLAGGSNTGELFF. For the CDR3, the DNA is TGTGCCAGCAGACACGGACTAGCGGGGGGATCGAACACCGGGGAGCTGTTTTTT. The variable domain in full, completed from reference TRBV5-6 and TRBJ2-2, reads DAGVTQSPTHLIKTRGQQVTLRCSPKSGHDTVSWYQQALGQGPQFIFQYYEEEERQRGNFPDRFSGHQFPNYSSELNVNALLLGDSALYLCASRHGLAGGSNTGELFFGEGSRLTVL.

The V and J genes are TRBV5-5 and TRBJ2-3, with TRBD2 identical over 10 bases. This CDR3 region has 15 residues. The V gene end was trimmed by 2 bases and the J gene end by 5 bases; junction bases not matched to a gene: 5. CDR1 and CDR2 from the germline V gene are SGHKS and YYEKEE (reference sequence). CDR3 loop: CASSFLAGGLDTQYF. DNA for the CDR3: TGTGCCAGCAGCTTCTTAGCGGGGGGATTAGATACGCAGTATTTT.

The chain joins TRBV5-1 to TRBJ1-6, with D perhaps matching TRBD1 (6 bases). The CDR3 contains 16 residues. Trimming took 0 bases from V and 0 from J, leaving 7 bases between them. From germline, CDR1 is SGHRS and CDR2 YFSETQ. The CDR3 nucleotides are TGCGCCAGCAGCTTGGGACAGGTCTCCTATAATTCACCCCTCCACTTT. Protein product: CASSLGQVSYNSPLHF. The full variable domain, completed using reference TRBV5-1 and TRBJ1-6, is KAGVTQTPRYLIKTRGQQVTLSCSPISGHRSVSWYQQTPGQGLQFLFEYFSETQRNKGNFPGRFSGRQFSNSRSEMNVSTLELGDSALYLCASSLGQVSYNSPLHFGNGTRLTVT.

This clone was seen a handful of times. The chain is built from TRBV2 and TRBJ1-3, with 8 bases matching TRBD1. The CDR3 consists of 16 residues. In germline, CDR1 is SNHLY, CDR2 FYNNEI. With V trimmed by 5 bases and J by 0 bases, 6 bases remained unmatched. The CDR3 loop is CASSRQGPNSGNTIYF. DNA of the CDR3: TGTGCCAGCAGTCGACAGGGGCCAAACTCTGGAAACACCATATATTTT.

This chain connects TRBV2 to TRBJ1-5; the D gene is possibly TRBD1 (6 bases). With 1 base removed from V and 7 bases from J, the gap between germline ends came to 14 bases. The CDR3 runs 15 residues. Germline V CDR1 and CDR2: SNHLY, FYNNEI. This CDR3 is CASSEGGQGGQPQHF. CDR3 sequence (DNA): TGTGCCAGCAGTGAAGGGGGGCAGGGAGGGCAGCCCCAGCATTTT.

This rearrangement joins TRBV10-3 to TRBJ1-2, with 7 bases identical to TRBD1. This CDR3 comprises 16 residues. The germline CDR1 and CDR2 sequences are ENHRY and SYGVKD. The J segment lost 0 bases and the V segment lost 4 bases, leaving 8 bases of the junction unmatched. The CDR3 region has the DNA TGTGCCATCAGTGGGGGGACAGCCACAACTAACTATGGCTACACCTTC. Protein: CAISGGTATTNYGYTF.

This rearrangement joins TRBV5-1 to TRBJ1-6; D not resolved. Germline V gene sequence: CDR1 SGHRS, CDR2 YFSETQ. This CDR3 comprises 13 residues. Trimming cost V 0 bases and J 6 bases, with 4 bases left between them. CDR3 amino acids: CASSLAGNSPLHF. The DNA of the CDR3 is TGCGCCAGCAGCTTGGCCGGTAATTCACCCCTCCACTTT. The variable domain in full, completed from reference TRBV5-1 and TRBJ1-6, reads KAGVTQTPRYLIKTRGQQVTLSCSPISGHRSVSWYQQTPGQGLQFLFEYFSETQRNKGNFPGRFSGRQFSNSRSEMNVSTLELGDSALYLCASSLAGNSPLHFGNGTRLTVT.

This clone turned up a few times. Other DNA sequences in this sample translate to the same CDR3. This chain connects TRBV29-1 to TRBJ1-2; TRBD1 matches at 9 bases. Germline CDR1 and CDR2: SQVTM and ANQGSEA. The junction had 3 bases not matched to a gene; V was cut back by 5 bases and J by 2 bases. The CDR3 has 13 residues. CDR3 sequence: CSVKTGGNYGYTF. The CDR3, as DNA: TGCAGCGTTAAGACAGGGGGGAACTATGGCTACACCTTC.